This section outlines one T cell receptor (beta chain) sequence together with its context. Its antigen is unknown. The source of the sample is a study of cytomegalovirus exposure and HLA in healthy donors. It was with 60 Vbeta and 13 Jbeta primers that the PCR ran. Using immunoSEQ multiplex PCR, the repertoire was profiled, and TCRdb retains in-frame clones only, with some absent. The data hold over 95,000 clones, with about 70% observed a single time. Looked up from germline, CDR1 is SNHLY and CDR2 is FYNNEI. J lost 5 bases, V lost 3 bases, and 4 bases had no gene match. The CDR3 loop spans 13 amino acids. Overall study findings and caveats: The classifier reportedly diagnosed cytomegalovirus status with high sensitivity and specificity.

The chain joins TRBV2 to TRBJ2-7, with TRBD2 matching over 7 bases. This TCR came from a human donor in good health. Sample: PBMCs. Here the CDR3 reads CASSDGGGDEQYF. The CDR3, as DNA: TGTGCCAGCAGTGACGGGGGAGGGGACGAGCAGTACTTC.